This T cell receptor beta chain was sequenced during a study of memory CD4+ T cells and cytomegalovirus serostatus. V shed 6 bases, J shed 3 bases, and the junction held 3 bases outside the gene matches. Germline CDR1 is MNHEY and CDR2 is SVGAGI. The CDR3 covers 15 residues. Single viable CD3+CD4+CD8-CD45RO+ cells were sorted as the memory CD4+ T cells. Using immunoSEQ multiplex PCR, the repertoire was profiled, and TCRdb retains in-frame clones only, with some absent. The sample holds around 25,000 clones, about 70% seen once. Sequenced: memory CD4+ T cells from blood. The sequence derives from an adult in good health and CMV-seronegative. The rearrangement joins TRBV6-5 to TRBJ2-6; 9 nucleotides match TRBD1. The CDR3: CASRRQGVGANVLTF. In DNA, the CDR3 is TGTGCCAGCAGAAGACAGGGGGTTGGGGCCAACGTCCTGACTTTC.